Listed here are 20 T cell receptor beta chains from one sample, sequenced in a study of blood T cell repertoires in COVID-19. TCRdb's copy holds only in-frame clones and misses some; the assay was immunoSEQ multiplex PCR. The table lists hundreds of thousands of clones, roughly 91% of them singletons. Sequenced material: peripheral blood. These receptors were taken from a woman in her 30s with COVID-19, enrolled during active disease.

The rearrangement joins TRBV19 to TRBJ1-2; tentatively, D is TRBD1 (6 bases). The CDR3 sequence is 15 residues long. Germline loops: CDR1 LNHDA, CDR2 SQIVND (reference sequence). Deletions cut 5 bases from V and 3 bases from J, with 16 bases between. The CDR3 coding sequence is TGTGCCAGTAGTCCCGACAGGTCCGCGTACTATGGCTACACCTTC. Amino acids: CASSPDRSAYYGYTF.

This sequence joins TRBV11-3 and TRBJ1-1; possibly TRBD1 for D (6 bases). The CDR3 totals 15 residues. Germline lookup yields CDR1 SGHNT and CDR2 YENEEA. V was cut by 0 bases and J by 5 bases, with 13 bases left in between. CDR3 in amino acids: CASSLDRGAPTEAFF. The CDR3 DNA sequence: TGTGCCAGCAGCTTAGATCGGGGGGCGCCGACTGAAGCTTTCTTT.

This chain links TRBV19 with TRBJ2-3; 7 bases agree with TRBD2. The CDR3 spans 13 residues. V gave up 5 bases and J gave up 5 bases; unmatched junction bases: 4. Looked up from germline, CDR1 is LNHDA and CDR2 is SQIVND (reference sequence). This chain's CDR3 is CASSGGGRDTQYF. The CDR3, as DNA: TGTGCCAGTAGTGGGGGGGGAAGAGATACGCAGTATTTT.

V and J are TRBV29-1 and TRBJ2-1; D gene unclear. Germline-derived CDR1 and CDR2 are SQVTM and ANQGSEA. This CDR3 has 12 residues. The germline V and J ends were trimmed by 8 bases and 0 bases, with 8 bases remaining between them. DNA of the CDR3: TGCAGCTCCAAAGCCTCCTACAATGAGCAGTTCTTC. It codes for CSSKASYNEQFF.

The V and J genes are TRBV19 and TRBJ1-2; 9 bases map to TRBD1. The CDR3 has 15 residues. V shed 4 bases, J shed 10 bases, and the junction held 13 bases outside the gene matches. Germline V lookup: CDR1 LNHDA, CDR2 SQIVND (reference sequence). The CDR3 nucleotides read TGTGCCAGTAGTACACAACCGGGACAGGGTCTGTTCTACACCTTC. As protein: CASSTQPGQGLFYTF.

The chain recombines TRBV28 with TRBJ2-5; 9 positions match TRBD2. V gave up 4 bases and J gave up 2 bases; unmatched junction bases: 5. The CDR3 length is 15 residues. Germline V gene lookup returns CDR1 MDHEN and CDR2 SYDVKM. The DNA for the CDR3 is TGTGCCAGCAGTTCTCTGACTAGCGGACAAGAGACCCAGTACTTC. Translating it yields CASSSLTSGQETQYF.

Regarding this clone: The sample carries other DNA sequences with the same CDR3. The rearrangement joins TRBV5-1 to TRBJ1-3; 8 bases line up with TRBD1. V trimming: 0 bases; J trimming: 1 base; junction bases outside the gene matches: 3. The CDR3 length is 16 residues. Looked up from germline, CDR1 is SGHRS and CDR2 is YFSETQ. The CDR3 region is CASSLERTGSGNTIYF. The CDR3 DNA is TGCGCCAGCAGCTTGGAGCGGACAGGGTCTGGAAACACCATATATTTT.

V and J are TRBV5-1 and TRBJ1-1; unclear D gene. V lost 0 bases and J lost 11, with 11 bases in between. Germline loops: CDR1 SGHRS, CDR2 YFSETQ. CDR3 size: 12 residues. The CDR3, as DNA: TGCGCCAGCAGCTTGGGGCCCGTTGGCGCTTTCTTT. Its translation: CASSLGPVGAFF. Drawing the rest from reference TRBV5-1 and TRBJ1-1, the complete variable domain is KAGVTQTPRYLIKTRGQQVTLSCSPISGHRSVSWYQQTPGQGLQFLFEYFSETQRNKGNFPGRFSGRQFSNSRSEMNVSTLELGDSALYLCASSLGPVGAFFGQGTRLTVV.

The chain carries TRBV5-6 and TRBJ1-6, with D perhaps TRBD1 (6 bases). CDR1 is SGHDT and CDR2 is YYEEEE in the germline V gene. This CDR3 has 13 residues. Trimming pared 4 bases from V and 7 bases from J, leaving 9 bases between. Written as DNA, the CDR3 is TGTGCCAGCAGCCCAGACAGGAATTCACCCCTCCACTTT. Residues: CASSPDRNSPLHF.

On this clone itself: Germline and junction disagree at one end, which may indicate a read error. The chain links TRBV7-7 to TRBJ2-2, with D perhaps matching TRBD1 (6 bases). The CDR3 length is 15 residues. In germline, CDR1 is SSHAT, CDR2 FNYEAQ (reference sequence). In nucleotides, the CDR3 is TGTGCTAGCAGCCGCACAGGGTTGGACACCGGGGAGCTGTTTTTT. It encodes CASSRTGLDTGELFF.

The chain links TRBV4-1 to TRBJ1-3; D uncertain. The CDR3 has 15 residues. Germline-derived CDR1 and CDR2 are MGHRA and YSYEKL. With 4 bases removed from V and 4 bases from J, the gap between germline ends came to 14 bases. CDR3 coding DNA: TGCGCCAGCAGCCCTAGGCAGGACTCGGGAAACACCATATATTTT. Translating gives CASSPRQDSGNTIYF.

The count of this clone is one. This chain joins TRBV5-8 and TRBJ1-3, with TRBD1 as a possible D gene (6 bases). The V end was cut by 5 bases, the J end by 4 bases, with 16 bases between. CDR3 length equals 15 residues. Germline V gives CDR1 SGHTS, CDR2 YDEGEE. The CDR3 DNA reads as TGTGCCAGCAGACTATCAGGGGAGTACGGAAACACCATATATTTT. As protein: CASRLSGEYGNTIYF.

The V gene is TRBV9, the J gene TRBJ2-3; weak D call: TRBD1 (6 bases). Germline CDR1 and CDR2: SGDLS and YYNGEE. CDR3 length: 14 residues. V was shortened by 2 bases and J by 4 bases, with 11 bases between the two germline ends. The CDR3 loop is CASSVDRLSDTQYF. In DNA form, the CDR3 reads TGTGCCAGCAGCGTCGACAGGCTCTCAGATACGCAGTATTTT.

V gene TRBV5-6 combines with J gene TRBJ1-5; D is unresolved. CDR3 length: 15 residues. Germline-derived CDR1 and CDR2 are SGHDT and YYEEEE. The V gene lost 2 bases and the J gene lost 0 bases, with 9 bases spanning the gap. CDR3 coding DNA: TGTGCCAGCAGCTTAGGAGGGCTTAGCAATCAGCCCCAGCATTTT. Its translation is CASSLGGLSNQPQHF.

The rearrangement links TRBV5-1 to TRBJ2-3, with D maybe TRBD1 (6 bases). The CDR3 extends over 11 amino acids. Germline CDR1 reads SGHRS; CDR2 reads YFSETQ. Trimming cost V 2 bases and J 9 bases, with 7 bases left between them. CDR3 DNA sequence: TGCGCCAGCAGCTTTCAGGGGACGCAGTATTTT. Amino acid sequence: CASSFQGTQYF.

The chain combines TRBV7-2 with TRBJ1-4; no firm D call. V was shortened by 2 bases and J by 7 bases, with 8 bases between the two germline ends. The CDR3 totals 13 residues. Per germline, CDR1 SGHTA and CDR2 FQGNSA. CDR3 sequence reads: CASSLSFGEKLFF. The CDR3 bases are TGTGCCAGCAGCTTAAGCTTTGGTGAAAAACTGTTTTTT.

This clone was counted a single time. The rearrangement joins TRBV30 to TRBJ2-1; 9 bases match TRBD2. The germline CDR1 and CDR2 sequences are GTSNPN and SVGIG (reference sequence). This CDR3 region has 14 residues. V lost 4 bases, J lost 8 bases, and 9 bases stayed unmatched. CDR3: CAWNPAAGGHEQFF. CDR3 DNA sequence: TGTGCCTGGAACCCGGCCGCGGGAGGGCATGAGCAGTTCTTC. Based on the CDR3 plus reference TRBV30 and TRBJ2-1, the full variable domain is SQTIHQWPATLVQPVGSPLSLECTVEGTSNPNLYWYRQAAGRGLQLLFYSVGIGQISSEVPQNLSASRPQDRQFILSSKKLLLSDSGFYLCAWNPAAGGHEQFFGPGTRLTVL.

The chain employs TRBV19 and TRBJ2-7; a possible D gene is TRBD2 (6 bases). The germline CDR1 and CDR2 sequences are LNHDA and SQIVND (reference sequence). The CDR3 is made up of 13 amino acids. Trimming stripped 3 bases from V and 10 bases from J, with 16 bases between. DNA of the CDR3: TGTGCCAGTAGTATGTCAGGCGGAGGGGCACAGTACGTC. Its translation is CASSMSGGGAQYV.

This chain uses TRBV18 with TRBJ1-2; 8 nucleotides align to TRBD1. CDR1 is KGHSH, CDR2 LQKENI, per germline. CDR3 length: 13 residues. V lost 5 bases to trimming and J lost 4 bases; unmatched junction nucleotides: 3. The CDR3 here is CASSADRAYGYTF. The CDR3, as DNA: TGTGCCAGCTCAGCGGACAGGGCCTATGGCTACACCTTC.

This clone was detected only a few times. The V and J genes are TRBV3-1 (or the pseudogene TRBV3-2) and TRBJ2-2; D is unresolved. V lost 8 bases, J lost 7 bases, and 8 bases lay in between. The CDR3 length is 11 residues. CDR1 LGHDT and CDR2 YNNKEL come from the germline V gene (reference sequence). The CDR3 protein is CASLHGGELFF. The CDR3 DNA is TGTGCCAGCCTTCACGGCGGGGAGCTGTTTTTT.